This TCR beta chain was found in a study of blood T cell repertoires in COVID-19. For the study at large: Some COVID-19 samples were acute and others convalescent; all came from the United States, Italy and Spain. Nucleic acid was either cDNA or gDNA, and it came from T cells, B-cell-depleted T cells, or PBMCs.

Per the original data handling: Counts of nucleated cells, estimated from reference gene primer amplification, were obtained. Generated by immunoSEQ multiplex PCR, the TCRdb table keeps only in-frame clones and is missing some. V, J and clone size reflect that table, while D and trimming were determined from the DNA. The sample carries 40,000 or so clones, 80% to 85% recorded once. The junction had 4 bases not matched to a gene; V was cut back by 8 bases and J by 3 bases. Per the germline V gene, CDR1 is SGHVS and CDR2 is FQNEAQ. The CDR3 consists of 14 residues. Seattle cases were enrolled at active infection and followed longitudinally.

The clonotype originates from a man in his sixties with COVID-19, enrolled during active disease. The sample comprised peripheral blood. V and J are TRBV7-8 and TRBJ1-5, with TRBD1 matching 10 bases. CDR3 sequence reads: CASRQGASNQPQHF. Written as DNA, the CDR3 is TGTGCCAGCCGACAGGGGGCCTCCAATCAGCCCCAGCATTTT.